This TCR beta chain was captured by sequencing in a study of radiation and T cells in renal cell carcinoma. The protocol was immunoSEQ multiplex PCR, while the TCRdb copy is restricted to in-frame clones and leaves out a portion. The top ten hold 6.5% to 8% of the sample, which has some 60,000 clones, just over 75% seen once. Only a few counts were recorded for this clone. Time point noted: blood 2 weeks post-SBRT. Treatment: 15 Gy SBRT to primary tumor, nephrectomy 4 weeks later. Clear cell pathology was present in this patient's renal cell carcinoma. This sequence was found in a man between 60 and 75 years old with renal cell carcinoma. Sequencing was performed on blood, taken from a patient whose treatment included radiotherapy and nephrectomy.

Here the CDR3 DNA reads TGTGCCAGCAGTGAAGGGGCGGGAGCTTTGGATACGCAGTATTTT. This codes for CASSEGAGALDTQYF. This chain connects TRBV25-1 to TRBJ2-3, with 7 bases lining up with TRBD2. Unmatched junction bases numbered 8, after V lost 2 bases and J lost 6 bases. The CDR3 is 15 residues long. Germline V lookup: CDR1 MGHDK, CDR2 SYGVNS. The full variable domain, its missing parts supplied by reference TRBV25-1 and TRBJ2-3, is EADIYQTPRYLVIGTGKKITLECSQTMGHDKMYWYQQDPGMELHLIHYSYGVNSTEKGDLSSESTVSRIRTEHFPLTLESARPSHTSQYLCASSEGAGALDTQYFGPGTRLTVL.